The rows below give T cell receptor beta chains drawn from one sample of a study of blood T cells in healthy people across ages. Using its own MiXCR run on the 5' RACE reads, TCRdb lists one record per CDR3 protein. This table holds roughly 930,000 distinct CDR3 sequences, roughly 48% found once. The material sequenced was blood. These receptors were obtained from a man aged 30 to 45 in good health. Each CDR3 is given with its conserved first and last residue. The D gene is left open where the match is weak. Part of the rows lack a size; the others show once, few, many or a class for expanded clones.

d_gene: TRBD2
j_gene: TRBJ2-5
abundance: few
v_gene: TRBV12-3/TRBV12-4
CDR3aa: CASSLGGGGFETQYF
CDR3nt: TGTGCCAGCAGTTTAGGAGGCGGGGGGTTTGAGACCCAGTACTTC

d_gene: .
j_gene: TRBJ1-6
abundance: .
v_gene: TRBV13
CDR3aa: CASSLGVGEPCSPLHF
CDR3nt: TGTGCCAGCAGCTTAGGGGTGGGAGAGCCGTGTTCACCCCTCCACTTT

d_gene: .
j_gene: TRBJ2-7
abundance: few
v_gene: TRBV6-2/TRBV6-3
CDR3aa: CASSYLAGPNYEQYF
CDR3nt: TGTGCCAGCAGTTACTTGGCAGGACCTAACTACGAGCAGTACTTC

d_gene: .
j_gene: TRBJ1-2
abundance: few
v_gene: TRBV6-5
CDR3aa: CASSSFPSSYGYTF
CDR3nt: TGTGCCAGCAGTTCTTTTCCCTCGTCCTATGGCTACACCTTC

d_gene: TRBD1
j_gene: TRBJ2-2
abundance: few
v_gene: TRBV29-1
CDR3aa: CSVGWRRDRGTGELFF
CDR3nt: TGCAGCGTTGGATGGAGGAGGGACAGGGGGACCGGGGAGCTGTTTTTT

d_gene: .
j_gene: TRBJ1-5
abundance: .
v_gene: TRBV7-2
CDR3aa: CASSPAGTGNQPQHF
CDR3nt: TGTGCCAGCAGCCCAGCCGGGACGGGCAATCAGCCCCAGCATTTT

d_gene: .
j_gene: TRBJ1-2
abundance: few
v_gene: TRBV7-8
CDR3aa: CASSLASGTNYGYTF
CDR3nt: TGTGCCAGCAGCTTAGCTTCGGGGACTAACTATGGCTACACCTTC

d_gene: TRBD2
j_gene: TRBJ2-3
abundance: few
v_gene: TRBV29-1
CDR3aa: CSVAGTSGLDTQYF
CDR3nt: TGCAGCGTGGCCGGGACTAGCGGGTTAGATACGCAGTATTTT

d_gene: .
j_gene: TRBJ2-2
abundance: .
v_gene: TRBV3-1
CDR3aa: CASSPHRETGELFF
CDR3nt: TGTGCCAGCAGCCCACACAGGGAAACCGGGGAGCTGTTTTTT

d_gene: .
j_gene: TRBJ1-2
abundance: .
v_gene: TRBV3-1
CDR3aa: CASSPRAGGGYGYTF
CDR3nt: TGTGCCAGCAGCCCACGGGCGGGGGGGGGATATGGCTACACCTTC

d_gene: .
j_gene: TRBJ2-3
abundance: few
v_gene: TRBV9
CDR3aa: CASSVSSGPTDTQYF
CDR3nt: TGTGCCAGCAGCGTTAGCAGCGGACCCACAGATACGCAGTATTTT

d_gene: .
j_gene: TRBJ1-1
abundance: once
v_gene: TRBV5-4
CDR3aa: CASSLERGEAFF
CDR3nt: TGTGCCAGCAGCTTGGAACGGGGTGAAGCTTTCTTT

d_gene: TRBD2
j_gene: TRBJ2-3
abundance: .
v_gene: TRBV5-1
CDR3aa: CASSLGGTSVEDTQYF
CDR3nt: TGCGCCAGCAGCTTGGGTGGGACTAGCGTAGAAGATACGCAGTATTTT

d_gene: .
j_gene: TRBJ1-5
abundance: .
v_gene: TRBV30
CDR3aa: CAWNAGGNQPQHF
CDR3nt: TGTGCCTGGAACGCAGGGGGCAATCAGCCCCAGCATTTT

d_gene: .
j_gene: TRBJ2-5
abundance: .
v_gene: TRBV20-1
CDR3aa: CSARGGETQYF
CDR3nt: TGCAGTGCTAGAGGAGGGGAGACCCAGTACTTC

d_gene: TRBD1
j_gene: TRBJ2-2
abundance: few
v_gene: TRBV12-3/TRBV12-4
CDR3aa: CASSAGTGSTGELFF
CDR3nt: TGTGCCAGCAGTGCCGGGACAGGGAGCACCGGGGAGCTGTTTTTT

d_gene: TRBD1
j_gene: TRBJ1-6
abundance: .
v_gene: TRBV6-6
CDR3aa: CASKTHTGGANNSPLHF
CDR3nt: TGTGCCAGCAAGACCCACACAGGGGGGGCAAATAATTCACCCCTCCACTTT

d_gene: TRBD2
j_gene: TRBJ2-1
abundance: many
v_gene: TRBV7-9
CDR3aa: CASSLVSEAGNYNEQFF
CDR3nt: TGTGCCAGCAGCTTAGTATCAGAAGCGGGGAACTACAATGAGCAGTTCTTC

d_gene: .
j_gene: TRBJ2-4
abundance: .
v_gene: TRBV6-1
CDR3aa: CASFPGARVGAKNIQYF
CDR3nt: TGTGCCAGCTTTCCAGGGGCCCGAGTGGGGGCCAAAAACATTCAGTACTTC

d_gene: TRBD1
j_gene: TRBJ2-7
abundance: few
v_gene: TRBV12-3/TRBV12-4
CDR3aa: CASRPGTAYEQYF
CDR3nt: TGTGCCAGCAGGCCCGGGACAGCCTACGAGCAGTACTTC

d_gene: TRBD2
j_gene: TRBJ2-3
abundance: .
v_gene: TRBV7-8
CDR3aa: CASSLATSGKSEGDTQYF
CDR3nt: TGTGCCAGCAGCTTAGCGACTAGCGGGAAGAGTGAAGGGGATACGCAGTATTTT

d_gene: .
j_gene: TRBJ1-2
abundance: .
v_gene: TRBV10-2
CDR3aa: CASEGIYGYTF
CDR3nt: TGCGCCAGCGAAGGGATCTATGGCTACACCTTC

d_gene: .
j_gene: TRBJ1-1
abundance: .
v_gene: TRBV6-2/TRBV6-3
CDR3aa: CASSDRRAGTNTEAFF
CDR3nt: TGTGCCAGCAGTGACCGCCGCGCAGGGACGAACACTGAAGCTTTCTTT

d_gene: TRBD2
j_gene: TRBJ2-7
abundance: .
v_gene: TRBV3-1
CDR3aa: CASSQEVRSGVSYEQYF
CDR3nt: TGTGCCAGCAGCCAAGAGGTACGGAGCGGGGTGAGTTACGAGCAGTACTTC

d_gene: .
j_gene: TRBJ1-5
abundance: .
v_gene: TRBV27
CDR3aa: CASSLDRYNQPQHF
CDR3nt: TGTGCCAGCAGTTTAGACAGGTACAATCAGCCCCAGCATTTT

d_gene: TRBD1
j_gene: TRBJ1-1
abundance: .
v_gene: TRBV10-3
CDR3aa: CATLTGSEAFF
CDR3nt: TGTGCCACCCTGACAGGGAGTGAAGCTTTCTTT

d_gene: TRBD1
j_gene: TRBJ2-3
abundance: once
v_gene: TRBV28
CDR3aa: CASTTGQVHDTQYF
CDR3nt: TGTGCCAGCACTACAGGACAGGTACATGATACGCAGTATTTT

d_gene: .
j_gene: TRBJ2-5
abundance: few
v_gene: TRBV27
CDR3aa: CASSLSPFETQYF
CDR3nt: TGTGCCAGCAGTTTATCCCCGTTTGAGACCCAGTACTTC

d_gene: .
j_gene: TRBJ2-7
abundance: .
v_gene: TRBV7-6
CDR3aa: CVSSLNSYEQYF
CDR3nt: TGTGTCAGCAGCCTTAATTCCTACGAGCAGTACTTC

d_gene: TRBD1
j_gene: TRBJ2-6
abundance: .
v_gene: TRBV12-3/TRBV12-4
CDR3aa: CASSFSTGGIGSGANVLTF
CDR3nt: TGTGCCAGCAGTTTTTCCACAGGGGGCATCGGCTCTGGGGCCAACGTCCTGACTTTC

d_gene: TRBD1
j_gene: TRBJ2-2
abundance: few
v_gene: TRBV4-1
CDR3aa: CASSPGQGGWRNTGELFF
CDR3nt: TGCGCCAGCAGCCCGGGACAGGGAGGGTGGAGGAACACCGGGGAGCTGTTTTTT

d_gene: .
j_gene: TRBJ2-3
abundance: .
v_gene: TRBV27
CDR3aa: CASRRGHGRGSTDTQYF
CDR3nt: TGTGCCAGCAGAAGGGGTCATGGGCGGGGAAGCACAGATACGCAGTATTTT

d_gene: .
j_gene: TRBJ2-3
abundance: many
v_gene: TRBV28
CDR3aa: CASSSTNTQYF
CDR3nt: TGTGCCAGCAGTTCCACGAATACGCAGTATTTT

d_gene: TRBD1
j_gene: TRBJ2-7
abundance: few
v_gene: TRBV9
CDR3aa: CASSVTGDSYEQYF
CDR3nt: TGTGCCAGCAGCGTGACAGGGGACTCGTACGAGCAGTACTTC

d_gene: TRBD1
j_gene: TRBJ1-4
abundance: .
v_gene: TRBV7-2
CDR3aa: CASSLDRGGEKLFF
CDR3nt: TGTGCCAGCAGCTTGGACAGGGGTGGGGAAAAACTGTTTTTT

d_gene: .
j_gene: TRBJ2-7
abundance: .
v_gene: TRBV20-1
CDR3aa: CSADGAAHEQYF
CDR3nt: TGCAGTGCCGACGGGGCGGCCCACGAGCAGTACTTC

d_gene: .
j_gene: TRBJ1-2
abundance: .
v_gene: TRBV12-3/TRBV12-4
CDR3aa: CASSFAGKGGYTF
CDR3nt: TGTGCCAGCAGTTTCGCAGGGAAGGGTGGCTACACCTTC

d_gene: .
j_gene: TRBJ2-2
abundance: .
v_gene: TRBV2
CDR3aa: CASKEGKNTGELFF
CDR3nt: TGTGCCAGCAAGGAAGGGAAGAACACCGGGGAGCTGTTTTTT

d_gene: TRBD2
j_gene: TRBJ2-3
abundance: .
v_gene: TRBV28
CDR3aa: CASRTSGSDTQYF
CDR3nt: TGTGCCAGCAGGACTAGCGGGTCGGATACGCAGTATTTT

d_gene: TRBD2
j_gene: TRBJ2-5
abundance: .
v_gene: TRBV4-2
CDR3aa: CASSQDGASGGYNEQYF
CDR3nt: TGTGCCAGCAGCCAAGATGGGGCTAGCGGGGGGTACAATGAGCAGTACTTC

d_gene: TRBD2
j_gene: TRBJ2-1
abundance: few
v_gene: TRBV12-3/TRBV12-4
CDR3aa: CASRVSSGADYNEQFF
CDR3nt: TGTGCCAGTCGCGTTTCAAGCGGGGCCGACTACAATGAGCAGTTCTTC

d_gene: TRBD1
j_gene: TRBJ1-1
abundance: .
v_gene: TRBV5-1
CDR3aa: CASSSDRGETEAFF
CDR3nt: TGCGCCAGCAGCTCGGACAGGGGTGAGACTGAAGCTTTCTTT